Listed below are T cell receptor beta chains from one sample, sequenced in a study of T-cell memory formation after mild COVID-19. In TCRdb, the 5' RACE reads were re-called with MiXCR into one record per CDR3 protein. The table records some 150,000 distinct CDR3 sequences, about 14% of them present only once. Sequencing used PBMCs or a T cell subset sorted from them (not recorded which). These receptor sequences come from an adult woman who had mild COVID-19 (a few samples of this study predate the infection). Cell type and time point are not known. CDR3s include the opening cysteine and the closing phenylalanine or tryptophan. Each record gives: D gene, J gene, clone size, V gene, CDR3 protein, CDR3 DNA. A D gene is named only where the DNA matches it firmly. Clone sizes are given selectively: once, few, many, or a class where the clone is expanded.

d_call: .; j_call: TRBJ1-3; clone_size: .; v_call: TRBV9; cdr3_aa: CASSLGTLVNSGNTIYF; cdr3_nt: TGTGCCAGCAGCCTAGGGACATTGGTGAACTCTGGAAACACCATATATTTT
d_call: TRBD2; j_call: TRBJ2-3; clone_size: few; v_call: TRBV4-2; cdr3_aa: CASSQEGNGGATDTQYF; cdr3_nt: TGTGCCAGCAGCCAAGAAGGAAACGGGGGGGCCACAGATACGCAGTATTTT
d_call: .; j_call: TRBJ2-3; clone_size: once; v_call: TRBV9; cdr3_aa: CASSADGAHTDTQYF; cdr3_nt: TGTGCCAGCAGCGCCGATGGGGCACACACAGATACGCAGTATTTT
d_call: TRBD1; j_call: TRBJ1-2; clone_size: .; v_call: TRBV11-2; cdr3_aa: CASSFSPSGTGIGSYGYTF; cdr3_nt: TGTGCCAGCAGCTTTTCACCCTCCGGGACAGGGATTGGGAGCTATGGCTACACCTTC
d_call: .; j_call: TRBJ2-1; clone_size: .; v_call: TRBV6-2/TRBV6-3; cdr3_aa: CASSYLRGGSSYNEQFF; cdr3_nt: TGTGCCAGCAGTTACCTTAGGGGGGGGAGCTCCTACAATGAGCAGTTCTTC
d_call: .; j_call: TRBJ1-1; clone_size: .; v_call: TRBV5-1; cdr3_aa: CASSVGYGDTDAFF; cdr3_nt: TGCGCCAGCAGTGTGGGTTACGGGGACACTGATGCTTTCTTT
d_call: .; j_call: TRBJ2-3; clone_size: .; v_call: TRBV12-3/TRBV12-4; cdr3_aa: CASRGDFITGQYF; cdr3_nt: TGTGCCAGCAGGGGGGACTTTATCACCGGGCAGTATTTT
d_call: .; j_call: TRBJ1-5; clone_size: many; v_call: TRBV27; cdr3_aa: CASSLGGPNQPQHF; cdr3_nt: TGTGCCAGCAGTTTAGGGGGCCCCAATCAGCCCCAGCATTTT
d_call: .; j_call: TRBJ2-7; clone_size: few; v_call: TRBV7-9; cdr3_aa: CASTLGGGYEQYF; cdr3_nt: TGTGCCAGCACCCTTGGAGGGGGCTACGAGCAGTACTTC
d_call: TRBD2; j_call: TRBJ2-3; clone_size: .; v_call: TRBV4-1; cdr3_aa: CASSHGGVADTQYF; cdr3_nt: TGCGCCAGCAGCCATGGGGGGGTTGCAGATACGCAGTATTTT
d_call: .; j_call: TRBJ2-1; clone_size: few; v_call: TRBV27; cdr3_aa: CASSVMRTYNEQFF; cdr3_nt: TGTGCCAGCAGCGTCATGAGGACCTACAATGAGCAGTTCTTC